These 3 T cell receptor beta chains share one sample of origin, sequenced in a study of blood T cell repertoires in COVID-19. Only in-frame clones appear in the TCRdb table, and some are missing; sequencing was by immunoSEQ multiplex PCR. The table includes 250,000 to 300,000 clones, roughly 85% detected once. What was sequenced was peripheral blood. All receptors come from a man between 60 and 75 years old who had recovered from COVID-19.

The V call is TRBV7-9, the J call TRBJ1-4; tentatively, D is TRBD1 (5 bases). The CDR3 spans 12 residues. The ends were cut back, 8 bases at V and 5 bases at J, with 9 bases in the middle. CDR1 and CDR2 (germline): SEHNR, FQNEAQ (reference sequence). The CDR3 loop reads CASARGNEKLFF. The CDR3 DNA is TGTGCCAGCGCTAGGGGCAATGAAAAACTGTTTTTT.

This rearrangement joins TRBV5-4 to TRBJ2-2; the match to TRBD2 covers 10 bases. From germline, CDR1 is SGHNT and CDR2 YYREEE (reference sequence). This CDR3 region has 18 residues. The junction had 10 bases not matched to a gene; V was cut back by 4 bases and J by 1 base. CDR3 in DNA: TGTGCCAGCAGCCAAAACAATTTAGCGGGGGGGAACACCGGGGAGCTGTTTTTT. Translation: CASSQNNLAGGNTGELFF.

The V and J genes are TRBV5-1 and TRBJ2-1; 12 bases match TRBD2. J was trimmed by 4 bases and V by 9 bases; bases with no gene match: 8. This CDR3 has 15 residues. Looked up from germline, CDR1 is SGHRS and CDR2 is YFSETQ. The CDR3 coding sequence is TGCGCCACCTGGACTAGCGGGGACCGATACAATGAGCAGTTCTTC. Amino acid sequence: CATWTSGDRYNEQFF.